The 32 T cell receptor beta chains in this list originate from one sample, sequenced in a study of CD8 T cells in Susac syndrome. cDNA came from around 0.54 to 1 ug RNA primed by random hexamers. MiXCR, run by TCRdb on the immunoSEQ multiplex PCR reads, gives a single entry per CDR3 protein. Seen here are over 130,000 distinct CDR3 sequences, 85% to 95% observed once, and the top ten hold 0.095% to 0.14%. The sample was CD4+ T cells from PBMCs. These receptors were taken from a human donor with multiple sclerosis.

The J gene is TRBJ2-1, the V gene TRBV9; TRBD2 aligns across 7 bases. The V segment lost 1 base and the J segment 4 bases; nucleotides outside the gene matches: 2. The CDR3 extends over 14 amino acids. Germline assignment: CDR1 SGDLS and CDR2 YYNGEE. The CDR3 coding sequence is TGTGCCAGCAGCGTAAAACTAGCGTACAATGAGCAGTTCTTC. It yields the protein CASSVKLAYNEQFF.

This chain joins TRBV5-1 and TRBJ1-1, with D unclear. The CDR3 is 16 residues long. Trimming stripped 0 bases from V and 4 bases from J, with 16 bases between. The germline CDR1 and CDR2 sequences are SGHRS and YFSETQ. CDR3 loop: CASSLASTTVSTEAFF. Written as DNA, the CDR3 is TGCGCCAGCAGCTTGGCCTCCACGACGGTCTCCACTGAAGCTTTCTTT.

The chain couples TRBV4-3 to TRBJ1-2, with 8 bases aligning to TRBD1. CDR1 is LGHNA and CDR2 is YSLEER in the germline V gene. Losses at the gene ends were 0 bases for V and 5 bases for J; bases not matched to a gene: 5. The CDR3 sequence is 15 residues long. The CDR3 nucleotides read TGCGCCAGCAGCCAAGATCCGGGACAGGATTATGGCTACACCTTC. This codes for CASSQDPGQDYGYTF.

V and J are TRBV7-9 and TRBJ2-5; possible D gene TRBD2, 5 bases. In germline, CDR1 is SEHNR, CDR2 FQNEAQ (reference sequence). V was shortened by 7 bases and J by 5 bases, with 8 bases between the two germline ends. The CDR3 is made up of 11 amino acids. This chain's CDR3 is CASTEGETQYF. In nucleotides, the CDR3 is TGTGCCAGCACAGAGGGTGAGACCCAGTACTTC.

The V and J genes are TRBV21-1 and TRBJ2-3; the tabulated D call, TRBD2, remains unverified against the DNA. TRBV21-1 is flagged as a pseudogene. The length of the CDR3 is 17 residues. CDR3 nucleotides: TGTGCCAGCAGCCTCCAACTAGCGGGAGGGGACACAGATACGCAGTATTTT. Translation gives CASSLQLAGGDTDTQYF.

In this sample, this clonotype turned up a few times. The chain uses TRBV18 and TRBJ2-5; D not certain. Trimming removed 5 bases from V and 2 bases from J, with 3 bases in between. This CDR3 region has 11 residues. Germline V gene data show CDR1 as KGHSH and CDR2 as LQKENI. CDR3 in DNA: TGTGCCAGCTCAAAACAAGAGACCCAGTACTTC. As protein: CASSKQETQYF.

The DNA of the CDR3 is TGCGCCAGCAGCCCTGGACTAGCGGGACGGCTGAGAGGAGAGCAGTACTTC. Amino acid sequence: CASSPGLAGRLRGEQYF. V gene TRBV4-1 combines with J gene TRBJ2-7; TRBD2 matches at 12 bases. Germline lookup yields CDR1 MGHRA and CDR2 YSYEKL. V was clipped by 4 bases and J by 7 bases; unmatched bases: 14. There are 17 residues in the CDR3.

This clonotype was seen once. The chain combines TRBV6-2 or TRBV6-3 with TRBJ2-7; maybe TRBD1 (6 bases). The V and J ends lost 2 bases and 10 bases respectively, with 12 bases between them. The CDR3 consists of 12 residues. Germline CDR1 is MNHEY and CDR2 is SVGEGT. The CDR3 DNA follows: TGTGCCAGCAGTTACACCGGACAGCGACAGTACTTC. Protein sequence: CASSYTGQRQYF.

Points on this clonotype: One end of the junction fails to match germline, which may point to a read error. The gene calls are TRBV18 and TRBJ2-1; no definite D call. The CDR3 is 12 residues long. Germline V gene sequence: CDR1 KGHSH, CDR2 LQKENI. The CDR3 spells CASSPNGQYKIF. The CDR3 nucleotides are TGTGCCAGCTCACCCAACGGGCAATATAAGATCTTC. Supplemented by reference TRBV18 and TRBJ2-1, the full variable domain reads NAGVMQNPRHLVRRRGQEARLRCSPMKGHSHVYWYRQLPEEGLKFMVYLQKENIIDESGMPKERFSAEFPKEGPSILRIQQVVRGDSAAYFCASSPNGQYKIFGPGTRLTVL.

This chain connects TRBV10-3 to TRBJ1-2; 8 positions match TRBD1. The germline V gene encodes CDR1 ENHRY and CDR2 SYGVKD. Germline trimming cut 2 bases from V and 14 bases from J; bases unmatched to any gene: 10. CDR3 size: 13 residues. This CDR3 reads CAISEPGTGPLTF. Written as DNA, the CDR3 is TGTGCCATCAGTGAGCCGGGGACAGGCCCTTTGACCTTC.

The rearrangement joins TRBV25-1 to TRBJ2-5, with D hard to call. The germline V gene has CDR1 MGHDK and CDR2 SYGVNS. Trimming removed 10 bases at V and 3 bases at J, with 9 bases between. The CDR3 loop spans 11 amino acids. The CDR3 sequence: CATTLKETQYF. In DNA form, the CDR3 reads TGTGCCACCACCCTAAAAGAGACCCAGTACTTC.

This chain uses TRBV29-1 with TRBJ2-7, with 9 bases matching TRBD2. V was clipped by 4 bases and J by 2 bases; unmatched bases: 3. Germline V lookup: CDR1 SQVTM, CDR2 ANQGSEA. The CDR3 is made up of 13 amino acids. CDR3: CSVGVAGAYEQYF. CDR3 in DNA: TGCAGCGTTGGGGTAGCGGGGGCCTACGAGCAGTACTTC.

The chain carries TRBV27 and TRBJ2-7; 8 bases map to TRBD2. Trimming took 1 base from V and 13 from J; bases not matched to a gene: 9. Germline-derived CDR1 and CDR2 are MNHEY and SMNVEV (reference sequence). CDR3 size: 13 residues. The CDR3 protein is CASSLFTAGVTYF. The CDR3 DNA is TGTGCCAGCAGTTTATTCACAGCGGGGGTCACTTACTTC.

This chain joins TRBV20-1 and TRBJ2-1; D is possibly TRBD1 or TRBD2 (5 bases each). CDR3 size: 13 residues. Trimming took 5 bases from V and 0 from J, leaving 8 bases between them. From germline, CDR1 is DFQATT and CDR2 SNEGSKA (reference sequence). The CDR3 region is CSARGDSYNEQFF. The CDR3 DNA follows: TGCAGTGCTCGAGGGGACTCCTACAATGAGCAGTTCTTC.

CDR3: CASSVATYREQYF. The CDR3 DNA sequence: TGTGCCAGCTCGGTTGCAACCTACCGCGAGCAGTACTTC. V gene TRBV14 combines with J gene TRBJ2-7; D not certain. The CDR3 sequence is 13 residues long. V gave up 8 bases and J gave up 6 bases, with 17 bases separating them. Germline CDR1 reads SGHDN; CDR2 reads FVKESK.

The chain couples TRBV27 to TRBJ1-1; D remains ambiguous. Germline CDR1 reads MNHEY; CDR2 reads SMNVEV (reference sequence). V lost 7 bases and J lost 1, with 13 bases in between. This CDR3 region has 14 residues. CDR3 sequence: CASTSQRPNTEAFF. CDR3 bases: TGTGCCAGCACCTCTCAACGACCGAACACTGAAGCTTTCTTT.

This clonotype was seen just once. V usage is TRBV11-1 and J usage is TRBJ1-2, with no clear D. The ends were cut back, 4 bases at V and 12 bases at J, with 18 bases in the middle. There are 13 residues in the CDR3. Germline V lookup: CDR1 SGHAT, CDR2 FQDESV (reference sequence). The DNA for the CDR3 is TGTGCCAGCAGCTCCCCTAACATGGGAGGCAACACCTTC. Its protein product is CASSSPNMGGNTF.

The chain joins TRBV7-3 to TRBJ2-1; TRBD1 is a possible D gene (7 bases). The CDR3 has 14 amino acids. The germline gives CDR1 SGHTA, CDR2 FQGTGA. Trimming cost V 1 base and J 7 bases, with 11 bases left between them. In DNA form, the CDR3 reads TGTGCCAGCAGCTTAAAGGGGGGACAGAATGAGCAGTTCTTC. It translates to CASSLKGGQNEQFF.

In this sample, this clonotype turned up once. The genes are TRBV24-1 and TRBJ2-5; TRBD2 matches 7 bases. The germline CDR1 and CDR2 sequences are KGHDR and SFDVKD. The CDR3 sequence is 15 residues long. Trimming removed 7 bases from V and 5 bases from J; junction bases left unmatched: 12. CDR3 residues: CATSMGGKGIETQYF. The CDR3 DNA is TGTGCCACCAGCATGGGGGGGAAAGGTATCGAGACCCAGTACTTC.

This chain links TRBV30 with TRBJ1-3; TRBD1 might be the D (6 bases). The V gene's germline CDR1 is GTSNPN and CDR2 SVGIG (reference sequence). The CDR3 contains 14 residues. V shed 0 bases and J shed 3 bases, with 9 bases lying between them. CDR3: CAWSVRGNGNTIYF. For the CDR3, the DNA is TGTGCCTGGAGTGTAAGGGGGAATGGAAACACCATATATTTT.

The chain employs TRBV29-1 and TRBJ1-1, with no clear D. There are 17 residues in the CDR3. The germline V gene has CDR1 SQVTM and CDR2 ANQGSEA. Trimming took 5 bases from V and 0 from J, leaving 22 bases between them. CDR3 residues: CSVTPRGQVLMNTEAFF. The CDR3 DNA sequence: TGCAGCGTTACACCCCGCGGGCAGGTCCTCATGAACACTGAAGCTTTCTTT.

The V and J genes are TRBV19 and TRBJ2-6; tentatively, D is TRBD1 (6 bases). Germline V gene data show CDR1 as LNHDA and CDR2 as SQIVND (reference sequence). The CDR3 has 16 residues. V was clipped by 5 bases and J by 1 base, with 12 bases between them. The DNA of the CDR3 is TGTGCCAGTAGTGTCAATACAGGGTCTGGGGCCAACGTCCTGACTTTC. Encoded protein: CASSVNTGSGANVLTF.

The chain has TRBV20-1 and TRBJ2-5; 7 bases are shared with TRBD1. This CDR3 region has 15 residues. Germline V CDR1 and CDR2: DFQATT, SNEGSKA (reference sequence). Trimming cost V 2 bases and J 0 bases; bases outside gene matches: 6. The CDR3 sequence: CSARPGTEYQETQYF. The CDR3 DNA follows: TGCAGTGCTAGACCCGGGACAGAGTACCAAGAGACCCAGTACTTC.

This rearrangement joins TRBV20-1 to TRBJ2-7; TRBD2 is a possible D gene (6 bases). CDR3 length: 14 amino acids. With 0 bases removed from V and 2 bases from J, the gap between germline ends came to 11 bases. The V gene's germline CDR1 is DFQATT and CDR2 SNEGSKA (reference sequence). DNA for the CDR3: TGCAGTGCTAGAGAAGGCGGGGTGCCCTACGAGCAGTACTTC. It encodes CSAREGGVPYEQYF.

V and J are TRBV24-1 and TRBJ2-5; D might be TRBD2 (6 bases). Germline CDR1 reads KGHDR; CDR2 reads SFDVKD. This CDR3 is built from 14 residues. The V gene lost 4 bases and the J gene lost 2 bases, with 10 bases spanning the gap. The CDR3 DNA is TGTGCCACCAGTGACCCGCGGGAACAAGAGACCCAGTACTTC. The encoded protein is CATSDPREQETQYF.

This sequence joins TRBV6-6 and TRBJ2-7, with TRBD1 matching 7 bases. CDR1 is MNHNY, CDR2 SVGAGI, per germline (reference sequence). This CDR3 spans 14 amino acids. Trimming cost V 2 bases and J 0 bases; bases outside gene matches: 1. The CDR3 loop is CASSYGTASYEQYF. CDR3 bases: TGTGCCAGCAGTTACGGGACAGCCTCCTACGAGCAGTACTTC.

The chain joins TRBV29-1 to TRBJ1-2; D is unresolved. V was clipped by 3 bases and J by 6 bases, with 2 bases between them. Germline-derived CDR1 and CDR2 are SQVTM and ANQGSEA. The CDR3 length is 9 residues. CDR3 DNA: TGCAGCGTTGACAATGGCTACACCTTC. Encoded protein: CSVDNGYTF.

The gene calls are TRBV27 and TRBJ2-7; 10 nucleotides line up with TRBD1. Germline CDR1 MNHEY, CDR2 SMNVEV (reference sequence). V lost 7 bases, J lost 4 bases, and 25 bases stayed unmatched. CDR3 length equals 20 residues. CDR3 bases: TGTGCCAGCACCGGGTTGGGGGCCCGACTCGGGACAGGGGACCTATACGAGCAGTACTTC. As protein: CASTGLGARLGTGDLYEQYF.

The V and J genes are TRBV29-1 and TRBJ2-1; a weak D match, TRBD2 (5 bases). This CDR3 spans 14 amino acids. Trimming stripped 7 bases from V and 3 bases from J, with 16 bases between. CDR1 SQVTM and CDR2 ANQGSEA come from the germline V gene. The CDR3 nucleotides read TGCAGCGCCGGGGTATCTGTGGGCTACAATGAGCAGTTCTTC. It specifies CSAGVSVGYNEQFF.

The V and J genes are TRBV20-1 and TRBJ1-3; TRBD1 might be the D (5 bases). The CDR3 has 16 amino acids. Germline V gene sequence: CDR1 DFQATT, CDR2 SNEGSKA (reference sequence). Deletions cut 0 bases from V and 0 bases from J, with 12 bases between. The CDR3 DNA is TGCAGTGCTAGAGACCGGGGACGGATCTCTGGAAACACCATATATTTT. Translating gives CSARDRGRISGNTIYF.

V usage is TRBV20-1 and J usage is TRBJ2-4; D is unclear. Germline values: CDR1 DFQATT, CDR2 SNEGSKA (reference sequence). V lost 1 base, J lost 1 base, and 8 bases lay in between. This CDR3 has 14 amino acids. CDR3 sequence (DNA): TGCAGTGCTAGAGCCCCCCGGGCCAAAAACATTCAGTACTTC. It translates to CSARAPRAKNIQYF.

The chain employs TRBV5-1 and TRBJ2-1; the match to TRBD2 covers 7 bases. The V and J ends lost 5 bases and 9 bases, in that order; junction bases with no gene match: 8. Germline V gene sequence: CDR1 SGHRS, CDR2 YFSETQ. CDR3 size: 13 residues. CDR3 region: CASSFREDIEQFF. CDR3 bases: TGCGCCAGCAGTTTTCGGGAGGACATTGAGCAGTTCTTC. Full variable domain (missing parts from reference TRBV5-1 and TRBJ2-1): KAGVTQTPRYLIKTRGQQVTLSCSPISGHRSVSWYQQTPGQGLQFLFEYFSETQRNKGNFPGRFSGRQFSNSRSEMNVSTLELGDSALYLCASSFREDIEQFFGPGTRLTVL.